The 4 T cell receptor beta chains below were found in one sample sequenced in a study of cytomegalovirus exposure and HLA in healthy donors. The PCR was carried out with 60 Vbeta primers and 13 Jbeta primers. This table comes from immunoSEQ multiplex PCR, and its TCRdb copy is limited to in-frame clones, with some not included. This table has about 120,000 clones, roughly 8.6% appearing once. The source material was PBMCs. The receptors were gathered from a woman aged 35 to 49 in good health and CMV-seropositive.

The CDR3 sequence: CASSLASETEAFF. CDR3 coding DNA: TGTGCCAGCAGCTTAGCAAGTGAGACTGAAGCTTTCTTT. V and J are TRBV7-3 and TRBJ1-1; D call uncertain. Germline V gene lookup returns CDR1 SGHTA and CDR2 FQGTGA. V was trimmed by 2 bases and J by 5 bases, leaving 9 bases between them. The CDR3 is made up of 13 amino acids.

CDR3 region: CASSLVGGGQPQHF. As DNA, the CDR3 is TGCGCCAGCAGCTTGGTCGGGGGTGGGCAGCCCCAGCATTTT. The J gene is TRBJ1-5, the V gene TRBV5-1, with a possible D match to TRBD1 (5 bases). V was shortened by 0 bases and J by 7 bases, with 11 bases between the two germline ends. Germline V gene data show CDR1 as SGHRS and CDR2 as YFSETQ. The CDR3 loop spans 14 amino acids.

This clone was observed a handful of times. This chain links TRBV28 with TRBJ2-7, with no clear D. From germline, CDR1 is MDHEN and CDR2 SYDVKM. The CDR3 is made up of 16 amino acids. The V end was cut by 6 bases, the J end by 2 bases, with 20 bases between. The DNA of the CDR3 is TGTGCCAGCAGCACCCCCTCTGGCGGCCTCACCTACGAGCAGTACTTC. It codes for CASSTPSGGLTYEQYF.

The J gene is TRBJ1-2, the V gene TRBV5-4; 10 nucleotides align to TRBD1. The V and J ends lost 6 bases and 8 bases, in that order; junction bases with no gene match: 22. The CDR3 totals 18 residues. Per the germline V gene, CDR1 is SGHNT and CDR2 is YYREEE (reference sequence). As DNA, the CDR3 is TGTGCCAGCAACGACCCTCTCTCCAAGACAGGGGGCCAAGGGGGCTACACCTTC. Protein sequence: CASNDPLSKTGGQGGYTF.